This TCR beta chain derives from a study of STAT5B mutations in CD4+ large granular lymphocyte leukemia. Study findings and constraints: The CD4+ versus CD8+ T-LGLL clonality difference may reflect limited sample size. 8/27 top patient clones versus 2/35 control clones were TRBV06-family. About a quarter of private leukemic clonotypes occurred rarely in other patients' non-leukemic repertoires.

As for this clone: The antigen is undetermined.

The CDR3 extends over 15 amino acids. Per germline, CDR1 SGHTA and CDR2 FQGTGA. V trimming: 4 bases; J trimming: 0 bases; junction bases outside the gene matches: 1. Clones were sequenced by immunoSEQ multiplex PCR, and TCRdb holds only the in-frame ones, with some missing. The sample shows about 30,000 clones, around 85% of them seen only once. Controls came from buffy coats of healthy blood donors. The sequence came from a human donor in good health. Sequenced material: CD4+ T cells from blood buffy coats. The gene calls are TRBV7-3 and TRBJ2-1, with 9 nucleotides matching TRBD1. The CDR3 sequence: CASSSDRGSYNEQFF. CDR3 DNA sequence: TGTGCCAGCAGCTCGGACAGGGGCTCCTACAATGAGCAGTTCTTC.